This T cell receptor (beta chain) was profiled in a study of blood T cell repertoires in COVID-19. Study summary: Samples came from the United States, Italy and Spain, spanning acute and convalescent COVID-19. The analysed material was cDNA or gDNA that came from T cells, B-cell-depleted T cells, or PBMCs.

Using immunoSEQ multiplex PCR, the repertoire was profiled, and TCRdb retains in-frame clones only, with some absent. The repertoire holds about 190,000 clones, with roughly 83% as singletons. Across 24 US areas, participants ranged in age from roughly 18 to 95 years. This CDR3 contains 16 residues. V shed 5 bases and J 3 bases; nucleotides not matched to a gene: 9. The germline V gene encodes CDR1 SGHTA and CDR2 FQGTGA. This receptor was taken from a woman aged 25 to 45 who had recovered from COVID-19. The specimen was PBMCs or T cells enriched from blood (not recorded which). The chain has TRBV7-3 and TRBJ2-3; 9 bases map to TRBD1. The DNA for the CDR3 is TGTGCCAGCAGCCCAACCGGGACAGGGATTACAGATACGCAGTATTTT. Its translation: CASSPTGTGITDTQYF. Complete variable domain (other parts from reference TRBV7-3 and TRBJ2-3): GAGVSQTPSNKVTEKGKYVELRCDPISGHTALYWYRQSLGQGPEFLIYFQGTGAADDSGLPNDRFFAVRPEGSVSTLKIQRTERGDSAVYLCASSPTGTGITDTQYFGPGTRLTVL.